The 32 T cell receptor beta chains below were found in one sample sequenced in a study of vaccination and CD4 T cells after COVID-19. Oncomine TCR Beta short-read sequencing was applied to DNA from cultured CD4+ T cells. TCRdb called the PCR reads again in MiXCR, with one record for every CDR3 protein. This table holds more than 10,000 distinct CDR3 sequences, 65% to 75% found once. Described treatment: roughly 10-day PBMC culture with coronavirus spike peptide pools or control peptides (ViraFEST assay). No antigen has been identified for these receptors. The specimen sequenced was CD4+ T cells from blood, cultured in vitro. Source of these receptors: a human donor who had recovered from COVID-19.

The chain uses TRBV6-2 or TRBV6-3 and TRBJ2-1; TRBD2 matches at 10 bases. After removal of 2 bases from V and 4 bases from J, the junction contained 8 bases not matched to a gene. Germline V gene lookup returns CDR1 MNHEY and CDR2 SVGEGT. The CDR3 is made up of 17 amino acids. CDR3 amino acids: CASSYPSLAGLYNEQFF. CDR3 DNA: TGTGCCAGCAGTTACCCCTCACTAGCGGGATTATACAATGAGCAGTTCTTC.

This clonotype has a handful of counts. The CDR3 sequence is CASSLAGFRGAESYTF. The CDR3 bases are TGTGCCAGCAGCTTAGCGGGGTTTCGGGGCGCGGAGAGCTACACCTTC. This chain joins TRBV7-8 and TRBJ1-2; TRBD1 is a possible D gene (5 bases). Germline V gene lookup returns CDR1 SGHVS and CDR2 FQNEAQ. Trimming shortened V by 0 bases and J by 9 bases, and 20 bases separated the two germline ends. This CDR3 has 16 amino acids.

This chain links TRBV7-8 with TRBJ1-2; D unclear. CDR1 and CDR2 (germline): SGHVS, FQNEAQ. The V and J ends lost 1 base and 4 bases respectively, with 10 bases between them. The CDR3 has 14 residues. The CDR3 DNA follows: TGTGCCAGCAGCTTAGTAGCAGACTCCTATGGCTACACCTTC. It specifies CASSLVADSYGYTF.

This clonotype is judged medium-sized. This chain connects TRBV27 to TRBJ2-7, with 10 bases lining up with TRBD2. Germline CDR1 reads MNHEY; CDR2 reads SMNVEV (reference sequence). The CDR3 length is 16 residues. V dropped 6 bases and J dropped 1; count of bases not matched to a gene: 9. The CDR3 DNA reads TGTGCCAGCAGGCGCACCTCTAGCGGGAGTTCCTACGAGCAGTACTTC. This translates into CASRRTSSGSSYEQYF.

This sequence joins TRBV7-2 and TRBJ2-2; 13 nucleotides agree with TRBD2. Per the germline V gene, CDR1 is SGHTA and CDR2 is FQGNSA. The junction had 7 bases not matched to a gene; V was cut back by 3 bases and J by 6 bases. This CDR3 spans 17 amino acids. The CDR3, as DNA: TGTGCCAGCAGCTTGGCGACTAGCGGGAGGCGTCCCGGGGAGCTGTTTTTT. Its protein is CASSLATSGRRPGELFF. Based on the CDR3 plus reference TRBV7-2 and TRBJ2-2, the full variable domain is GAGVSQSPSNKVTEKGKDVELRCDPISGHTALYWYRQSLGQGLEFLIYFQGNSAPDKSGLPSDRFSAERTGGSVSTLTIQRTQQEDSAVYLCASSLATSGRRPGELFFGEGSRLTVL.

This chain links TRBV28 with TRBJ1-6; D is undetermined. Trimming pared 5 bases from V and 7 bases from J, leaving 9 bases between. CDR1 and CDR2 (germline): MDHEN, SYDVKM. CDR3 size: 13 residues. CDR3 residues: CASSPQQNSPLHF. CDR3 DNA: TGTGCCAGCAGTCCGCAACAAAATTCACCCCTCCACTTT.

This clonotype was seen a handful of times. The chain uses TRBV20-1 and TRBJ1-5; no definite D call. CDR3 length: 12 amino acids. Per the germline V gene, CDR1 is DFQATT and CDR2 is SNEGSKA (reference sequence). V lost 3 bases, J lost 5 bases, and 8 bases lay in between. As DNA, the CDR3 is TGCAGTGCTAGCGGGCAGGATCAGCCCCAGCATTTT. Translation: CSASGQDQPQHF.

This clonotype occurred once. In DNA form, the CDR3 reads TGTGCCAGCAGCTTATACCCCCCCGGGCCTAACACCGGGGAGCTGTTTTTT. Translated: CASSLYPPGPNTGELFF. The chain joins TRBV7-2 to TRBJ2-2; D uncertain. V lost 2 bases, J lost 2 bases, and 15 bases lay in between. CDR1 is SGHTA and CDR2 is FQGNSA in the germline V gene. There are 17 residues in the CDR3.

V gene TRBV5-4 combines with J gene TRBJ2-7, with D maybe TRBD2 (5 bases). CDR1 and CDR2 from the germline V gene are SGHNT and YYREEE (reference sequence). CDR3 length: 13 residues. The V end was cut by 4 bases, the J end by 6 bases, with 14 bases between. CDR3 bases: TGTGCCAGCAGCCTGGACTTCGGAGGCGAGCAGTACTTC. Translating gives CASSLDFGGEQYF.

V usage is TRBV24-1 and J usage is TRBJ1-2, with no clear D. The V gene's germline CDR1 is KGHDR and CDR2 SFDVKD. The CDR3 has 12 amino acids. Trimming shortened V by 0 bases and J by 8 bases, and 6 bases separated the two germline ends. As DNA, the CDR3 is TGTGCCACCAGTGATTTGGGCCGCGGCTACACCTTC. Protein product: CATSDLGRGYTF.

The V call is TRBV20-1, the J call TRBJ1-2; D might be TRBD1 (5 bases). The germline V gene has CDR1 DFQATT and CDR2 SNEGSKA (reference sequence). Trimming removed 1 base at V and 4 bases at J, with 10 bases between. The CDR3 sequence is 13 residues long. CDR3: CSARAGTFYGYTF. The CDR3 DNA follows: TGCAGTGCTAGAGCCGGGACCTTCTATGGCTACACCTTC.

This rearrangement joins TRBV7-2 to TRBJ2-3; D not resolved. CDR3 size: 14 residues. Trimming pared 5 bases from V and 5 bases from J, leaving 14 bases between. The germline V gene encodes CDR1 SGHTA and CDR2 FQGNSA. CDR3 in amino acids: CASSRLWIRDTQYF. CDR3 in DNA: TGTGCCAGCAGCCGACTTTGGATAAGAGATACGCAGTATTTT. Filled out from reference TRBV7-2 and TRBJ2-3, the complete variable domain reads GAGVSQSPSNKVTEKGKDVELRCDPISGHTALYWYRQSLGQGLEFLIYFQGNSAPDKSGLPSDRFSAERTGGSVSTLTIQRTQQEDSAVYLCASSRLWIRDTQYFGPGTRLTVL.

The chain carries TRBV6-1 and TRBJ2-2, with a tentative D call TRBD2 (6 bases). The germline V gene encodes CDR1 MNHNS and CDR2 SASEGT. V lost 7 bases to trimming and J lost 6 bases, with 9 bases between them. CDR3 length: 12 amino acids. The CDR3 spells CASTLAPGELFF. The DNA of the CDR3 is TGTGCCAGCACTCTAGCGCCCGGGGAGCTGTTTTTT.

The chain has TRBV7-9 and TRBJ1-1; D may be TRBD1 (5 bases). Trimming took 5 bases from V and 6 from J, leaving 16 bases between them. The length of the CDR3 is 14 residues. Germline-derived CDR1 and CDR2 are SEHNR and FQNEAQ (reference sequence). CDR3: CASSGGGWSAEAFF. CDR3 DNA sequence: TGTGCCAGCAGCGGTGGGGGGTGGTCGGCTGAAGCTTTCTTT.

The chain uses TRBV6-5 and TRBJ1-1; possibly TRBD1 for D (5 bases). The ends were cut back, 2 bases at V and 5 bases at J, with 15 bases in the middle. This CDR3 has 15 amino acids. Germline V gene sequence: CDR1 MNHEY, CDR2 SVGAGI. The CDR3 bases are TGTGCCAGCAGTTACGATAGGCAGGGAAGGACTGAAGCTTTCTTT. This gives the protein CASSYDRQGRTEAFF.

The V and J genes are TRBV6-5 and TRBJ1-5; TRBD1 is a possible D gene (5 bases). This CDR3 is 15 amino acids long. Germline V gene data show CDR1 as MNHEY and CDR2 as SVGAGI. The V end lost 2 bases, the J end lost 7 bases, and 15 bases lay between the germline ends. The DNA of the CDR3 is TGTGCCAGCAGTTACCGGACGGACTCAGGGCAGCCCCAGCATTTT. Protein: CASSYRTDSGQPQHF.

The chain recombines TRBV20-1 with TRBJ1-2; a weak D match, TRBD1 (5 bases). V lost 0 bases to trimming and J lost 4 bases, with 24 bases between them. Germline CDR1 is DFQATT and CDR2 is SNEGSKA (reference sequence). The CDR3 covers 18 residues. CDR3 loop: CSARDLLYVGPSPYGYTF. CDR3 nucleotides: TGCAGTGCTAGAGATCTTTTATATGTGGGACCCTCCCCCTATGGCTACACCTTC.

This clonotype occurred once. This sequence joins TRBV19 and TRBJ1-2; possibly TRBD1 for D (6 bases). This CDR3 region has 15 residues. Germline assignment: CDR1 LNHDA and CDR2 SQIVND (reference sequence). V was cut by 4 bases and J by 4 bases, with 16 bases left in between. The CDR3 protein is CASSRRQESSYGYTF. Written as DNA, the CDR3 is TGTGCCAGTAGTAGGCGACAGGAGTCCTCCTATGGCTACACCTTC.

J is TRBJ1-6 and V is TRBV15, with D perhaps matching TRBD1 (6 bases). This CDR3 is 14 amino acids long. Trimming pared 3 bases from V and 5 bases from J, leaving 8 bases between. CDR1 is LNHNV, CDR2 YYDKDF, per germline (reference sequence). The CDR3 sequence: CATSRDSNNSPLHF. CDR3 nucleotide sequence: TGTGCCACCAGCAGGGACAGCAATAATTCACCCCTCCACTTT. Supplemented by reference TRBV15 and TRBJ1-6, the full variable domain reads DAMVIQNPRYQVTQFGKPVTLSCSQTLNHNVMYWYQQKSSQAPKLLFHYYDKDFNNEADTPDNFQSRRPNTSFCFLDIRSPGLGDTAMYLCATSRDSNNSPLHFGNGTRLTVT.

The rearrangement joins TRBV10-3 to TRBJ1-1, with 8 bases matching TRBD1. The CDR3 has 12 amino acids. From germline, CDR1 is ENHRY and CDR2 SYGVKD. Trimming at V came to 6 bases and at J to 7 bases, leaving 4 bases not matched to a gene. The CDR3 DNA sequence: TGTGCCATCAGGTCAGGGGGCATTGAAGCTTTCTTT. Protein product: CAIRSGGIEAFF.

This chain joins TRBV11-2 and TRBJ2-5, with 8 nucleotides matching TRBD1. Germline CDR1 reads SGHAT; CDR2 reads FQNNGV. This CDR3 has 14 amino acids. Trimming cost V 3 bases and J 5 bases; bases outside gene matches: 5. The DNA for the CDR3 is TGTGCCAGCAGCTTGACAGGGGTGAAGGAGACCCAGTACTTC. Its protein product is CASSLTGVKETQYF.

In this sample, this clonotype turned up once. The V call is TRBV6-1, the J call TRBJ2-3; unclear D gene. V was clipped by 3 bases and J by 3 bases, with 10 bases between them. This CDR3 is 14 amino acids long. The germline CDR1 and CDR2 sequences are MNHNS and SASEGT. DNA of the CDR3: TGTGCCAGCAGTGATACGGACGAAACAGATACGCAGTATTTT. Translating it yields CASSDTDETDTQYF.

The V gene is TRBV29-1, the J gene TRBJ2-3; 7 bases align to TRBD1. The CDR3 loop spans 14 amino acids. With 6 bases clipped from V and 6 bases from J, the junction kept 12 bases outside the gene matches. CDR1 SQVTM and CDR2 ANQGSEA come from the germline V gene. The CDR3 coding sequence is TGCAGCGTATCGGTCGGGACAGTGGGGGATACGCAGTATTTT. Its translation: CSVSVGTVGDTQYF.

This chain joins TRBV29-1 and TRBJ1-2; D is perhaps TRBD1 (6 bases). The CDR3 loop spans 13 amino acids. The germline V and J ends were trimmed by 6 bases and 4 bases, with 15 bases remaining between them. The germline V gene has CDR1 SQVTM and CDR2 ANQGSEA. The CDR3 protein is CSVAINRVYGYTF. CDR3 nucleotide sequence: TGCAGCGTGGCTATCAACAGGGTCTATGGCTACACCTTC.

The rearrangement links TRBV2 to TRBJ1-5, with D unresolved. Germline values: CDR1 SNHLY, CDR2 FYNNEI. This CDR3 spans 15 amino acids. V shed 5 bases and J shed 0 bases, with 11 bases lying between them. The CDR3 loop reads CASSRRISSNQPQHF. The DNA of the CDR3 is TGTGCCAGCAGTCGGCGGATCTCTAGCAATCAGCCCCAGCATTTT.

This chain joins TRBV20-1 and TRBJ2-7; a possible D gene is TRBD2 (5 bases). V was pared by 6 bases and J by 6 bases, with 12 bases between. This CDR3 contains 11 residues. CDR1 DFQATT and CDR2 SNEGSKA come from the germline V gene (reference sequence). As DNA, the CDR3 is TGCAGTGCCGGACTGGTCGCCGAGCAGTACTTC. Translation gives CSAGLVAEQYF.

The rearrangement links TRBV30 to TRBJ1-5, with no clear D. Trimming cost V 4 bases and J 2 bases, with 6 bases left between them. Germline lookup yields CDR1 GTSNPN and CDR2 SVGIG (reference sequence). The CDR3 is 12 residues long. CDR3 residues: CAWTLGNQPQHF. CDR3 DNA: TGTGCCTGGACGTTGGGCAATCAGCCCCAGCATTTT.

The chain couples TRBV7-2 to TRBJ1-3; TRBD1 might be the D (6 bases). V lost 1 base and J lost 3, with 13 bases in between. The CDR3 runs 16 residues. CDR1 and CDR2 (germline): SGHTA, FQGNSA. The CDR3 region is CASSLEGGRLGNTIYF. The CDR3 DNA reads as TGTGCCAGCAGCTTAGAGGGGGGGCGCCTTGGAAACACCATATATTTT.

This rearrangement joins TRBV6-2 or TRBV6-3 to TRBJ2-7; D not resolved. With 7 bases removed from V and 2 bases from J, the gap between germline ends came to 15 bases. The CDR3 has 14 residues. Germline CDR1 and CDR2: MNHEY and SVGEGT. The CDR3 here is CASTRSGVTYEQYF. CDR3 nucleotide sequence: TGTGCCAGCACTAGGTCAGGAGTTACCTACGAGCAGTACTTC.

This chain connects TRBV20-1 to TRBJ1-5; 9 bases map to TRBD1. The CDR3 has 13 amino acids. V lost 5 bases and J lost 5; bases outside the gene matches: 4. CDR1 and CDR2 from the germline V gene are DFQATT and SNEGSKA (reference sequence). CDR3 bases: TGCAGTGCTGACAGGGGGAAGGATCAGCCCCAGCATTTT. The encoded protein is CSADRGKDQPQHF.

J is TRBJ1-5 and V is TRBV2, with D uncertain. V shed 4 bases and J shed 7 bases, with 11 bases lying between them. The CDR3 has 13 residues. Germline CDR1 reads SNHLY; CDR2 reads FYNNEI. The CDR3 nucleotides are TGTGCCAGCAGTGCGGGGATCGGCCAGCCCCAGCATTTT. Translated, it gives CASSAGIGQPQHF.

V gene TRBV6-2 or TRBV6-3 combines with J gene TRBJ1-5; D may be TRBD1 (5 bases). The CDR3 length is 15 residues. V was pared by 2 bases and J by 3 bases, with 11 bases between. Looked up from germline, CDR1 is MNHEY and CDR2 is SVGEGT. The chain's CDR3 is CASSYAGDPNQPQHF. As DNA, the CDR3 is TGTGCCAGCAGTTACGCGGGGGACCCCAATCAGCCCCAGCATTTT.